This T cell receptor beta chain was recorded in a study of T-cell reconstitution after alpha-beta-depleted transplantation in children (dated by TCRdb to the mid-2010s). For the wider study: T-cell immune reconstitution after TCRalphabeta/CD19-depleted allogeneic hematopoietic cell transplantation in children was quantitatively tracked in the study by means of TCR repertoire profiling.

The method was PCR. Instrument used: Illumina HiSeq 2500. To normalize quantification of the TCRbeta repertoire, the TCR libraries were built with molecular barcoding that relied on unique molecular identifiers. TCRdb itself trimmed the public reads at Q25 with fastp, ran MiXCR and retained productive beta chains. Every CDR3 protein is listed once, alongside the most common genes and DNA of its rows. This sample is represented by around 600,000 distinct CDR3 sequences; around 16% of them were singletons. The leading ten clones occupy about 1.1% of the sample. In its sample, this clonotype was seen once. No antigen is known for it. This could be a read error, since a much larger clone is one nucleotide away. From the cysteine through the phenylalanine, the CDR3 covers 14 amino acids. CDR3 DNA is the only sequence kept; it has 42 bases, read in frame from the first base. Based on the germline V gene (reference sequence), the CDR1 and CDR2 sequences are DFQATT and SNEGSKA. Trimming removed 1 base from V and 3 bases from J, leaving 7 bases between the germline ends.

Recombination joined TRBV20-1 with TRBJ1-6, with a tentative D gene TRBD1 over 5 matching bases. The input for sequencing was PBMCs from the stem cell graft donor, taken from the stem cell graft. The origin of this receptor is a human donor who donated a stem cell graft to a child with acute myeloid leukemia. The nucleotide sequence reads as follows: TGCAGTGCTAGAGGGGACGGCTATAATTCACCCCTCCACTTT. Its protein product is CSARGDGYNSPLHF.